These 21 T cell receptor beta chains share one sample of origin, sequenced in a study of cytomegalovirus exposure and HLA in healthy donors. The method was immunoSEQ multiplex PCR; TCRdb's version includes in-frame clones alone and lacks a portion of them. The sample lists about 140,000 clones, about 88% occurring once. The sequencing input was PBMCs. These receptors all stem from a man in his late teens or twenties in good health and CMV-seropositive.

CDR3 region: CASSLGTGTPNTEAFF. The CDR3 DNA is TGTGCCAGCAGCTTAGGGACAGGAACCCCGAACACTGAAGCTTTCTTT. The gene calls are TRBV7-9 and TRBJ1-1; 7 nucleotides align to TRBD1. CDR1 and CDR2 from the germline V gene are SEHNR and FQNEAQ (reference sequence). Trimming took 1 base from V and 1 from J; bases not matched to a gene: 6. The CDR3 sequence is 16 residues long.

The rearrangement joins TRBV27 to TRBJ2-7, with D perhaps matching TRBD1 (6 bases). This CDR3 is 12 amino acids long. The V gene's germline CDR1 is MNHEY and CDR2 SMNVEV (reference sequence). Between the trimmed V and J ends, which lost 5 bases and 5 bases, there was a span of 10 bases. CDR3 residues: CASSPTGHEQYF. CDR3 nucleotides: TGTGCCAGCAGTCCAACAGGGCACGAGCAGTACTTC.

The chain combines TRBV5-1 with TRBJ2-1; 12 positions agree with TRBD2. Unmatched junction bases numbered 8, after V lost 5 bases and J lost 8 bases. The CDR3 runs to 15 residues. Germline lookup yields CDR1 SGHRS and CDR2 YFSETQ. DNA of the CDR3: TGCGCCAGCAGGGCCCTAGCGGGAGGGAGGGATGAGCAGTTCTTC. Encoded protein: CASRALAGGRDEQFF.

The chain carries TRBV5-1 and TRBJ2-7; D is possibly TRBD1 (6 bases). V was cut by 0 bases and J by 4 bases, with 14 bases left in between. CDR1 and CDR2 from the germline V gene are SGHRS and YFSETQ. This CDR3 region has 15 residues. The CDR3 loop reads CASSLAWGLLYEQYF. CDR3 DNA: TGCGCCAGCAGCTTGGCCTGGGGGCTTTTATACGAGCAGTACTTC.

V is TRBV5-1 and J is TRBJ2-7, with a tentative D call TRBD2 (6 bases). Germline CDR1 reads SGHRS; CDR2 reads YFSETQ. Between the trimmed V and J ends, which lost 2 bases and 0 bases, there was a span of 6 bases. CDR3 length equals 13 residues. The CDR3 coding sequence is TGCGCCAGCAGCTTCGGGGGCTCCTACGAGCAGTACTTC. It yields the protein CASSFGGSYEQYF.

J is TRBJ2-7 and V is TRBV7-9; TRBD1 agrees at 7 bases. Looked up from germline, CDR1 is SEHNR and CDR2 is FQNEAQ (reference sequence). There are 14 residues in the CDR3. The ends lost 1 base at V and 3 bases at J; junction bases unmatched: 3. The CDR3 DNA sequence: TGTGCCAGCAGCTTAGGGGGACAGAACTACGAGCAGTACTTC. Protein product: CASSLGGQNYEQYF.

V usage is TRBV5-1 and J usage is TRBJ2-5; 7 nucleotides align to TRBD1. Trimming at V came to 3 bases and at J to 4 bases, leaving 6 bases not matched to a gene. Germline CDR1 is SGHRS and CDR2 is YFSETQ. This CDR3 spans 14 amino acids. CDR3 nucleotides: TGCGCCAGCAGCTGGCCGGGACAGCCAGAGACCCAGTACTTC. Its translation is CASSWPGQPETQYF.

The chain combines TRBV7-9 with TRBJ1-1, with TRBD1 identical over 7 bases. Trimming at V came to 2 bases and at J to 3 bases, leaving 6 bases not matched to a gene. The CDR3 is 15 amino acids. The germline gives CDR1 SEHNR, CDR2 FQNEAQ (reference sequence). The CDR3 reads CASSLKGGRYTEAFF. The CDR3 nucleotides read TGTGCCAGCAGCTTAAAAGGGGGCAGGTACACTGAAGCTTTCTTT.

CDR3 sequence reads: CASSHRESYNEQFF. The CDR3 bases are TGTGCCAGCTCCCACAGGGAGTCCTACAATGAGCAGTTCTTC. The chain combines TRBV18 with TRBJ2-1; a weak D match, TRBD1 (6 bases). The CDR3 length is 14 residues. Trimming took off 6 bases at V and 1 base at J, with 10 bases between the two ends. From germline, CDR1 is KGHSH and CDR2 LQKENI.

This chain joins TRBV2 and TRBJ1-1; no firm D call. V lost 5 bases and J 0 bases, leaving 10 bases between the germline ends. The CDR3 totals 14 residues. From germline, CDR1 is SNHLY and CDR2 FYNNEI. CDR3 sequence (DNA): TGTGCCAGCAGTAGGCAGGTTTTGAACACTGAAGCTTTCTTT. Translating gives CASSRQVLNTEAFF.

The rearrangement links TRBV7-9 to TRBJ2-3; D not certain. The length of the CDR3 is 11 residues. Germline values: CDR1 SEHNR, CDR2 FQNEAQ (reference sequence). The V gene lost 6 bases and the J gene lost 5 bases, with 6 bases spanning the gap. The CDR3 reads CASSREDTQYF. The CDR3 nucleotides read TGTGCCAGCAGTCGCGAAGATACGCAGTATTTT.

This chain joins TRBV5-5 and TRBJ2-7; D gene ambiguous. Germline loops: CDR1 SGHKS, CDR2 YYEKEE (reference sequence). V shed 2 bases and J shed 4 bases, with 13 bases lying between them. This CDR3 comprises 14 residues. The CDR3 reads CASSFSAGRYEQYF. As DNA, the CDR3 is TGTGCCAGCAGCTTTTCGGCAGGAAGGTACGAGCAGTACTTC.

Only one count was recorded for this clone. The rearrangement uses TRBV2 and TRBJ2-5, with TRBD2 matching over 10 bases. The V gene end was trimmed by 4 bases and the J gene end by 5 bases; junction bases not matched to a gene: 16. This CDR3 has 18 amino acids. The germline CDR1 and CDR2 sequences are SNHLY and FYNNEI. The CDR3 region is CASSVLGLAAPSGETQYF. CDR3 DNA sequence: TGTGCCAGCAGTGTACTCGGACTAGCGGCCCCGAGCGGGGAGACCCAGTACTTC.

The chain is built from TRBV4-1 and TRBJ1-4; D not certain. With 5 bases removed from V and 8 bases from J, the gap between germline ends came to 18 bases. Germline V gene lookup returns CDR1 MGHRA and CDR2 YSYEKL. This CDR3 comprises 15 residues. The DNA for the CDR3 is TGCGCCAGCAGCTTCAGGTCCACGACCTACGAAAAACTGTTTTTT. This encodes CASSFRSTTYEKLFF.

V is TRBV11-2 and J is TRBJ2-3, with 7 bases matching TRBD2. This CDR3 is 16 amino acids long. Germline trimming cut 4 bases from V and 5 bases from J; bases unmatched to any gene: 12. Per germline, CDR1 SGHAT and CDR2 FQNNGV. The DNA for the CDR3 is TGTGCCAGCAGCTACCAGGGAGGGGCTGTTGTAGATACGCAGTATTTT. Its protein product is CASSYQGGAVVDTQYF.

This rearrangement joins TRBV18 to TRBJ1-1; TRBD1 is a possible D gene (5 bases). Per the germline V gene, CDR1 is KGHSH and CDR2 is LQKENI. V lost 6 bases, J lost 5 bases, and 16 bases lay in between. The CDR3 is 14 amino acids. CDR3 sequence reads: CASSLERGGTEAFF. As DNA, the CDR3 is TGTGCCAGCTCCCTCGAGAGGGGAGGGACTGAAGCTTTCTTT.

This clone was seen ten or more times. The V and J genes are TRBV2 and TRBJ1-5; TRBD1 aligns across 7 bases. V shed 4 bases and J 6 bases; nucleotides not matched to a gene: 9. Germline-derived CDR1 and CDR2 are SNHLY and FYNNEI. This CDR3 is 15 amino acids long. This chain's CDR3 is CASSGPRQGVQPQHF. The CDR3 DNA reads as TGTGCCAGCAGTGGGCCCCGACAGGGAGTTCAGCCCCAGCATTTT.

The chain uses TRBV5-1 and TRBJ2-3; 7 nucleotides match TRBD2. Germline V gene lookup returns CDR1 SGHRS and CDR2 YFSETQ. The CDR3 is made up of 16 amino acids. Trimming removed 3 bases from V and 6 bases from J; junction bases left unmatched: 13. The CDR3 coding sequence is TGCGCCAGCAGCTCGTTGGGGGAGGGCCTGGGTGATACGCAGTATTTT. It codes for CASSSLGEGLGDTQYF. Full variable domain (remainder filled in from reference TRBV5-1 and TRBJ2-3): KAGVTQTPRYLIKTRGQQVTLSCSPISGHRSVSWYQQTPGQGLQFLFEYFSETQRNKGNFPGRFSGRQFSNSRSEMNVSTLELGDSALYLCASSSLGEGLGDTQYFGPGTRLTVL.

The chain has TRBV18 and TRBJ1-2, with 10 positions matching TRBD1. The J segment lost 8 bases and the V segment lost 0 bases, leaving 6 bases of the junction unmatched. Germline values: CDR1 KGHSH, CDR2 LQKENI. CDR3 size: 15 residues. The CDR3 loop is CASSPPGQGTEGYTF. The CDR3 DNA follows: TGTGCCAGCTCACCACCGGGACAGGGGACGGAGGGCTACACCTTC.

J is TRBJ1-2 and V is TRBV18; no firm D call. Trimming pared 5 bases from V and 0 bases from J, leaving 16 bases between. The CDR3 contains 16 residues. The germline V gene encodes CDR1 KGHSH and CDR2 LQKENI. CDR3 sequence reads: CASSDSSRSPNYGYTF. The CDR3 region has the DNA TGTGCCAGCTCAGATTCGAGCAGGTCGCCTAACTATGGCTACACCTTC.

The chain uses TRBV5-1 and TRBJ2-2; 10 positions agree with TRBD2. CDR1 SGHRS and CDR2 YFSETQ come from the germline V gene. V dropped 7 bases and J dropped 3; count of bases not matched to a gene: 9. The CDR3 spans 16 residues. Written as DNA, the CDR3 is TGCGCCAGCTCTTTCCTAGCGGGAGTCGACACCGGGGAGCTGTTTTTT. It encodes CASSFLAGVDTGELFF. The full variable domain, completed using reference TRBV5-1 and TRBJ2-2, is KAGVTQTPRYLIKTRGQQVTLSCSPISGHRSVSWYQQTPGQGLQFLFEYFSETQRNKGNFPGRFSGRQFSNSRSEMNVSTLELGDSALYLCASSFLAGVDTGELFFGEGSRLTVL.